The entry below gives a single TCR beta chain sequence along with its context. Profiled with immunoSEQ multiplex PCR; TCRdb holds only in-frame clones, not every one. The sample holds 25,000 to 35,000 clones, 85% to 90% seen once. This entry is derived from a study of T cell changes during pregnancy in multiple sclerosis. The origin of this receptor is a female donor with multiple sclerosis, enrolled in a pregnancy study. Sample: CD4+ T cells from peripheral blood mononuclear cells, taken in the second trimester of pregnancy.

CDR3 nucleotides: TGTGCCAGCAGGGCCTCAGTCAACACTGAAGCTTTCTTT. It encodes CASRASVNTEAFF. J is TRBJ1-1 and V is TRBV6-1, with D unclear. The length of the CDR3 is 13 residues. CDR1 and CDR2 from the germline V gene are MNHNS and SASEGT. Trimming shortened V by 6 bases and J by 2 bases, and 10 bases separated the two germline ends.